A single sample is the source of the 31 T cell receptor beta chains below, sequenced in a study of blood T cell repertoires in COVID-19. Sequencing was performed with immunoSEQ multiplex PCR; in TCRdb, only in-frame clones are kept and a portion is missing. The table includes roughly 150,000 clones, 75% to 90% detected once. What was sequenced was peripheral blood. Source of these receptors: a woman of 80 years or more with acute or convalescent COVID-19.

This clone has just one count. V gene TRBV15 combines with J gene TRBJ2-2; 8 bases align to TRBD1. The germline V gene encodes CDR1 LNHNV and CDR2 YYDKDF (reference sequence). The CDR3 covers 15 residues. The ends lost 0 bases at V and 9 bases at J; junction bases unmatched: 6. Written as DNA, the CDR3 is TGTGCCACCAGCAGAGAGGACAGGGATGGCCGGGAGCTGTTTTTT. Protein sequence: CATSREDRDGRELFF.

This rearrangement joins TRBV4-1 to TRBJ2-7, with D possibly TRBD2 on 5 matching bases. The germline V gene has CDR1 MGHRA and CDR2 YSYEKL. The CDR3 sequence is 18 residues long. V lost 0 bases to trimming and J lost 3 bases, with 21 bases between them. CDR3 protein: CASSQESLRRTRYYEQYF. The CDR3 nucleotides read TGCGCCAGCAGCCAAGAAAGTTTACGTAGGACTCGATACTACGAGCAGTACTTC.

The genes are TRBV7-8 and TRBJ1-1; weak D call: TRBD1 (5 bases). Looked up from germline, CDR1 is SGHVS and CDR2 is FQNEAQ. The ends were cut back, 8 bases at V and 1 base at J, with 14 bases in the middle. CDR3 length: 14 residues. CDR3 sequence (DNA): TGTGCCAGCCATTTAGCGGGGGGGAACACTGAAGCTTTCTTT. Translation gives CASHLAGGNTEAFF. Using reference TRBV7-8 and TRBJ1-1 for the parts outside the CDR3, the full variable domain is GAGVSQSPRYKVAKRGQDVALRCDPISGHVSLFWYQQALGQGPEFLTYFQNEAQLDKSGLPSDRFFAERPEGSVSTLKIQRTQQEDSAVYLCASHLAGGNTEAFFGQGTRLTVV.

The gene calls are TRBV5-1 and TRBJ1-2, with D perhaps matching TRBD1 (6 bases). CDR1 is SGHRS, CDR2 YFSETQ, per germline. CDR3 size: 14 residues. V shed 5 bases and J shed 3 bases, with 14 bases lying between them. CDR3 DNA: TGCGCCAGCAGTCAACAGGGAATAGACTATGGCTACACCTTC. As protein: CASSQQGIDYGYTF.

This rearrangement joins TRBV7-2 to TRBJ1-3; TRBD1 might be the D (6 bases). With 2 bases removed from V and 0 bases from J, the gap between germline ends came to 11 bases. CDR3 length: 16 amino acids. Germline V gene lookup returns CDR1 SGHTA and CDR2 FQGNSA. The CDR3 sequence: CASSLMGAHSGNTIYF. Written as DNA, the CDR3 is TGTGCCAGCAGCTTAATGGGGGCTCACTCTGGAAACACCATATATTTT.

This chain links TRBV29-1 with TRBJ2-3; possibly TRBD2 for D (5 bases). This CDR3 contains 12 residues. V lost 8 bases and J lost 3, with 12 bases in between. Germline V gene sequence: CDR1 SQVTM, CDR2 ANQGSEA. DNA of the CDR3: TGCAGCTCTAGCCGGGGTACAGATACGCAGTATTTT. Its protein product is CSSSRGTDTQYF.

The genes are TRBV4-1 and TRBJ1-4; D is unclear. CDR1 MGHRA and CDR2 YSYEKL come from the germline V gene. This CDR3 is built from 16 residues. V dropped 0 bases and J dropped 8 bases, with 16 bases sitting between them. The CDR3 here is CASSQDGVRRSEKLFF. CDR3 DNA: TGCGCCAGCAGCCAAGATGGGGTGAGGAGGTCGGAAAAACTGTTTTTT.

V usage is TRBV5-1 and J usage is TRBJ1-1; D uncertain. Looked up from germline, CDR1 is SGHRS and CDR2 is YFSETQ. The CDR3 totals 13 residues. Trimming cost V 4 bases and J 1 base, with 8 bases left between them. The CDR3 nucleotides are TGCGCCAGCAGCGAGACAAAGAACACTGAAGCTTTCTTT. Residues: CASSETKNTEAFF.

The rearrangement uses TRBV18 and TRBJ2-7; a weak D match, TRBD1 (6 bases). This CDR3 spans 13 amino acids. Germline V gene data show CDR1 as KGHSH and CDR2 as LQKENI. Trimming left V 3 bases short and J 2 bases short, with 8 bases between. The CDR3 protein is CASSPQGTYEQYF. CDR3 bases: TGTGCCAGCTCACCCCAGGGGACCTACGAGCAGTACTTC.

The chain employs TRBV5-1 and TRBJ1-2; 10 bases fit TRBD1. V lost 2 bases and J lost 3; bases outside the gene matches: 4. CDR1 SGHRS and CDR2 YFSETQ come from the germline V gene. CDR3 length: 15 amino acids. The CDR3 DNA follows: TGCGCCAGCAGCTTCGGGACAGGGGTAGACTATGGCTACACCTTC. Its translation is CASSFGTGVDYGYTF.

V usage is TRBV7-2 and J usage is TRBJ2-2, with 13 bases that match TRBD2. The V gene's germline CDR1 is SGHTA and CDR2 FQGNSA. With V trimmed by 3 bases and J by 4 bases, 11 bases remained unmatched. This CDR3 spans 19 amino acids. CDR3 bases: TGTGCCAGCAGCTTTTTCCAAGGGACTAGCGGGGTGCGCACCGGGGAGCTGTTTTTT. Its translation: CASSFFQGTSGVRTGELFF.

This chain links TRBV9 with TRBJ2-1; 9 bases match TRBD1. The CDR3 is made up of 15 amino acids. Germline values: CDR1 SGDLS, CDR2 YYNGEE. Losses at the gene ends were 0 bases for V and 4 bases for J; bases not matched to a gene: 2. CDR3 bases: TGTGCCAGCAGCGTAGAGGGGACAGGGTACAATGAGCAGTTCTTC. It codes for CASSVEGTGYNEQFF. Full variable domain (outside the CDR3, taken from reference TRBV9 and TRBJ2-1): DSGVTQTPKHLITATGQRVTLRCSPRSGDLSVYWYQQSLDQGLQFLIQYYNGEERAKGNILERFSAQQFPDLHSELNLSSLELGDSALYFCASSVEGTGYNEQFFGPGTRLTVL.

The J gene is TRBJ2-3, the V gene TRBV18; D is possibly TRBD2 (6 bases). CDR3 size: 13 residues. The germline V gene has CDR1 KGHSH and CDR2 LQKENI. The germline V and J ends were trimmed by 3 bases and 10 bases, with 14 bases remaining between them. Here the CDR3 reads CASSPGAGIAQYF. The CDR3, as DNA: TGTGCCAGCTCACCTGGAGCGGGCATAGCGCAGTATTTT.

The gene calls are TRBV2 and TRBJ1-5; D uncertain. The CDR3 length is 15 residues. Germline V gene sequence: CDR1 SNHLY, CDR2 FYNNEI. V was clipped by 2 bases and J by 0 bases, with 8 bases between them. Here the CDR3 reads CASSESVYSNQPQHF. DNA of the CDR3: TGTGCCAGCAGTGAATCAGTTTATAGCAATCAGCCCCAGCATTTT.

The genes are TRBV5-6 and TRBJ1-2; 8 bases fit TRBD1. After removal of 5 bases from V and 4 bases from J, the junction contained 7 bases not matched to a gene. The CDR3 has 14 residues. CDR1 and CDR2 (germline): SGHDT, YYEEEE. CDR3 in amino acids: CASRGRGQGYGYTF. The CDR3 region has the DNA TGTGCCAGCAGAGGCAGGGGGCAGGGCTATGGCTACACCTTC. Variable domain in full (rest from reference TRBV5-6 and TRBJ1-2): DAGVTQSPTHLIKTRGQQVTLRCSPKSGHDTVSWYQQALGQGPQFIFQYYEEEERQRGNFPDRFSGHQFPNYSSELNVNALLLGDSALYLCASRGRGQGYGYTFGSGTRLTVV.

The genes are TRBV2 and TRBJ2-7; D perhaps matches TRBD2 (6 bases). The length of the CDR3 is 14 residues. V was clipped by 5 bases and J by 1 base, with 12 bases between them. The germline V gene has CDR1 SNHLY and CDR2 FYNNEI. CDR3 nucleotide sequence: TGTGCCAGCAGTATCTCGGGGGTATCCTACGAGCAGTACTTC. Protein sequence: CASSISGVSYEQYF.

The rearrangement uses TRBV30 and TRBJ1-1; D unclear. CDR3 length: 12 amino acids. Germline lookup yields CDR1 GTSNPN and CDR2 SVGIG (reference sequence). V lost 3 bases to trimming and J lost 10 bases, with 15 bases between them. CDR3 protein: CAWRADRQVAFF. In nucleotides, the CDR3 is TGTGCCTGGAGGGCTGACCGGCAGGTAGCTTTCTTT.

V gene TRBV5-4 combines with J gene TRBJ1-4; the D gene is possibly TRBD1 (6 bases). Germline V gene sequence: CDR1 SGHNT, CDR2 YYREEE (reference sequence). Trimming took off 0 bases at V and 6 bases at J, with 9 bases between the two ends. This CDR3 has 14 residues. The CDR3 region has the DNA TGTGCCAGCAGCTTGGACAGGGCCCATGAAAAACTGTTTTTT. Protein: CASSLDRAHEKLFF. Looking up the rest from reference TRBV5-4 and TRBJ1-4 gives the full variable domain: ETGVTQSPTHLIKTRGQQVTLRCSSQSGHNTVSWYQQALGQGPQFIFQYYREEENGRGNFPPRFSGLQFPNYSSELNVNALELDDSALYLCASSLDRAHEKLFFGSGTQLSVL.

The chain employs TRBV7-3 and TRBJ2-5, with TRBD1 matching over 7 bases. V trimming: 1 base; J trimming: 4 bases; junction bases outside the gene matches: 3. The CDR3 is made up of 14 amino acids. Germline lookup yields CDR1 SGHTA and CDR2 FQGTGA. Here the CDR3 reads CASSLISGGETQYF. The CDR3 DNA reads as TGTGCCAGCAGCTTAATTTCAGGGGGAGAGACCCAGTACTTC.

The chain has TRBV6-2 or TRBV6-3 and TRBJ1-1; perhaps TRBD1 as D (5 bases). This CDR3 spans 14 amino acids. The germline V gene has CDR1 MNHEY and CDR2 SVGEGT. V was cut by 0 bases and J by 5 bases, with 10 bases left in between. CDR3: CASSYSARVTEAFF. CDR3 bases: TGTGCCAGCAGTTACTCCGCCAGGGTGACTGAAGCTTTCTTT.

The J gene is TRBJ1-6, the V gene TRBV9; possible D gene TRBD1, 5 bases. In germline, CDR1 is SGDLS, CDR2 YYNGEE. The CDR3 loop spans 15 amino acids. V shed 4 bases and J shed 8 bases, with 16 bases lying between them. CDR3 loop: CASSPTALEDSPLHF. The DNA of the CDR3 is TGTGCCAGCAGCCCGACAGCCCTCGAGGATTCACCCCTCCACTTT.

The rearrangement joins TRBV7-2 to TRBJ1-2, with 7 bases aligning to TRBD1. From germline, CDR1 is SGHTA and CDR2 FQGNSA. The CDR3 consists of 17 residues. Losses at the gene ends were 10 bases for V and 1 base for J; bases not matched to a gene: 18. CDR3 coding DNA: TGTGCCAACCCGCGGAGGGGGACAGACCAGTATAACTATGGCTACACCTTC. Encoded protein: CANPRRGTDQYNYGYTF.

To note about this clone: One end of the junction fails to match germline, which may point to a read error. The chain is built from TRBV9 and TRBJ1-3; 8 bases line up with TRBD1. Germline V gene data show CDR1 as SGDLS and CDR2 as YYNGEE. This CDR3 has 16 amino acids. CDR3 residues: CASSSGTGYSGDTIYF. For the CDR3, the DNA is TGTGCCAGCAGCAGCGGGACAGGTTACTCTGGAGACACCATATATTTT.

The CDR3, as DNA: TGTGCCAGCTCAGGCGGACAGACGCCTAACTATGGCTACACCTTC. This encodes CASSGGQTPNYGYTF. This chain joins TRBV18 and TRBJ1-2; tentative D call: TRBD1 (6 bases). The V end was cut by 5 bases, the J end by 0 bases, with 13 bases between. In germline, CDR1 is KGHSH, CDR2 LQKENI. This CDR3 has 15 amino acids. Full variable domain (missing parts from reference TRBV18 and TRBJ1-2): NAGVMQNPRHLVRRRGQEARLRCSPMKGHSHVYWYRQLPEEGLKFMVYLQKENIIDESGMPKERFSAEFPKEGPSILRIQQVVRGDSAAYFCASSGGQTPNYGYTFGSGTRLTVV.

The rearrangement uses TRBV7-3 and TRBJ2-3, with 9 bases aligning to TRBD2. CDR3 length: 16 amino acids. Unmatched junction bases numbered 7, after V lost 5 bases and J lost 1 base. Germline V gives CDR1 SGHTA, CDR2 FQGTGA. The CDR3 bases are TGTGCCAGCAGCCGCTCGACTAGCGGAGGCACAGATACGCAGTATTTT. Amino acids: CASSRSTSGGTDTQYF.

Only one count was recorded for this clone. The chain couples TRBV6-5 to TRBJ2-3; D call uncertain. V was trimmed by 8 bases and J by 0 bases, leaving 12 bases between them. Germline CDR1 is MNHEY and CDR2 is SVGAGI. CDR3 length: 14 amino acids. Here the CDR3 DNA reads TGTGCCAGCCTCTCGGGTCGGAGCACAGATACGCAGTATTTT. Amino acids: CASLSGRSTDTQYF.

The gene calls are TRBV11-2 and TRBJ1-1; no definite D call. Germline lookup yields CDR1 SGHAT and CDR2 FQNNGV. The CDR3 length is 13 residues. Trimming shortened V by 3 bases and J by 3 bases, and 8 bases separated the two germline ends. This CDR3 reads CASSLRADTEAFF. The CDR3 DNA sequence: TGTGCCAGCAGCTTGCGGGCCGACACTGAAGCTTTCTTT.

V and J are TRBV29-1 and TRBJ2-5; D not certain. V was cut by 4 bases and J by 0 bases, with 9 bases left in between. The length of the CDR3 is 13 residues. Germline assignment: CDR1 SQVTM and CDR2 ANQGSEA. This CDR3 is CSVGASYQETQYF. The CDR3 region has the DNA TGCAGCGTTGGAGCATCGTACCAAGAGACCCAGTACTTC.

This chain connects TRBV3-1 (or the pseudogene TRBV3-2) to TRBJ1-1; the match to TRBD1 covers 9 bases. J gave up 10 bases and V 2 bases, and 11 bases lay outside the gene matches. This CDR3 is built from 15 residues. Germline loops: CDR1 LGHDT, CDR2 YNNKEL (reference sequence). This CDR3 reads CASSQSGTGYPGAFF. In DNA, the CDR3 is TGTGCCAGCAGCCAATCCGGGACAGGGTACCCTGGAGCTTTCTTT.

As concerns this clone: At one end, the junction sequence differs from germline, possibly due to a read error. This rearrangement joins TRBV9 to TRBJ1-4; weak D call: TRBD1 (6 bases). Germline V gene data show CDR1 as SGDLS and CDR2 as YYNGEE. The CDR3 extends over 13 amino acids. This CDR3 reads CASSVGQNHPDIF. The CDR3 bases are TGTGCCAGCAGCGTGGGACAAAACCACCCTGATATATTT. Combining the CDR3 with reference TRBV9 and TRBJ1-4 gives the whole variable domain DSGVTQTPKHLITATGQRVTLRCSPRSGDLSVYWYQQSLDQGLQFLIQYYNGEERAKGNILERFSAQQFPDLHSELNLSSLELGDSALYFCASSVGQNHPDIFGSGTQLSVL.

The genes are TRBV21-1 and TRBJ1-2; no check of the table's D call, TRBD1, against the DNA was made. TRBV21-1 is a documented pseudogene. This CDR3 is 18 amino acids long. Here the CDR3 DNA reads TGTGCCAGCAGCAAAGTTTGCGGCAGGGGCTCCCTCAACTATGGCTACACCTTC. Translation gives CASSKVCGRGSLNYGYTF.